A selection of T cell receptor beta chains follows, all from one sample in a study of human T cells and chemical hapten exposure. TCRdb reprocessed the RACE reads with MiXCR, giving one entry per CDR3 protein. Found here are about 380,000 distinct CDR3 sequences, about 6% of them singletons; the top ten hold about 5.6%. Sequenced here: whole blood, sampled in connection with sensitization to the hapten diphenylcyclopropenone (DPC). The receptors stem from a woman between 18 and 30 years old with alopecia areata. Some clones in this sample may be carry-over from other donors' samples. Both conserved end residues are part of each CDR3. The D gene is left open where the match is weak. A row's size may be missing; if present it is once, few, many or a size class.

abundance	j_gene	v_gene	d_gene	CDR3nt	CDR3aa
-	TRBJ2-2	TRBV21-1	-	TGTGCCAGCAGCAAAGGACTAGCGGGGGGTTACACCGGGGAGCTGTTTTTT	CASSKGLAGGYTGELFF
-	TRBJ2-1	TRBV10-3	TRBD1	TGTGCCATCAGCCGCTTTGACAGGGGTACTTCCTACAATGAGCAGTTCTTC	CAISRFDRGTSYNEQFF
-	TRBJ2-1	TRBV7-2	-	TGTGCCAGCAGCTTAGCGACGGGGAGCTCCTACAATGAGCAGTTCTTC	CASSLATGSSYNEQFF
few	TRBJ2-7	TRBV20-1	-	TGCAGTGCCGAGGCGGGACAAGCAACCTACGAGCAGTACTTC	CSAEAGQATYEQYF
many	TRBJ1-6	TRBV2	TRBD1	TGTGCCAGCAGTTTACGCGGGACAGGGACCTATAATTCACCCCTCCACTTT	CASSLRGTGTYNSPLHF
-	TRBJ1-1	TRBV20-1	-	TGCAGTGCCGACTCAACCGCTGGGGCTTTCTTT	CSADSTAGAFF
-	TRBJ2-3	TRBV6-4	TRBD2	TGTGCCAGCAGTGACTCGATACGGGGGGACACAGATACGCAGTATTTT	CASSDSIRGDTDTQYF
-	TRBJ2-7	TRBV9	-	-	CASSVGGGAYEQHF
many	TRBJ2-1	TRBV4-1	-	TGCGCCAGCAGTCGGAGGGGTGGTGAGCAGTTCTTC	CASSRRGGEQFF
many	TRBJ1-1	TRBV7-3	-	TGTGCCAGCAGCTTGGGTGGAGACGGGAACACTGAAGCTTTCTTT	CASSLGGDGNTEAFF
many	TRBJ1-1	TRBV5-6	-	TGTGCCAGCAGCGGGACATTGAACACTGAAGCTTTCTTT	CASSGTLNTEAFF
few	TRBJ2-1	TRBV10-3	TRBD1	TGTGCCATCAGCGATTACAGGGGGTCCTACAATGAGCAGTTCTTC	CAISDYRGSYNEQFF
many	TRBJ1-5	TRBV24-1	-	TGTGCCACCAGTGATTCCTCAGGGCCCCAGCATTTT	CATSDSSGPQHF
-	TRBJ2-2	TRBV12-3/TRBV12-4	TRBD1	TGTGCCAGCAGTTTGGGACAGGGGAACACCGGGGAGCTGTTTTTT	CASSLGQGNTGELFF
few	TRBJ1-1	TRBV7-9	TRBD1	TGTGCCAGCAGCTCAAGGGGGCGCAACACTGAAGCTTTCTTT	CASSSRGRNTEAFF
-	TRBJ2-1	TRBV6-5	TRBD1	TGTGCCAGCAGTGGACAGGGGGCACAATCCTACAATGAGCAGTTCTTC	CASSGQGAQSYNEQFF
few	TRBJ2-6	TRBV7-2	TRBD1	TGTGCCAGCATCCCGGGACAGGGAATAACTGGGGCCAACGTCCTGACTTTC	CASIPGQGITGANVLTF
few	TRBJ1-2	TRBV6-5	-	TGTGCCAGCACTCCCGGGGGGGGACTTAACTATGGCTACACCTTC	CASTPGGGLNYGYTF
many	TRBJ1-6	TRBV29-1	TRBD1	TGCAGCGTGGGGACAGGGGGCGAATCACCCCTCCACTTT	CSVGTGGESPLHF
few	TRBJ2-3	TRBV12-3/TRBV12-4	TRBD1	TGTGCCAGCAGTTTTTGGACAGGGGACACAGATACGCAGTATTTT	CASSFWTGDTDTQYF
-	TRBJ2-7	TRBV6-2/TRBV6-3	-	TGTGCCAGCAGTTACGGGGACACATACAAGCAGTACTTC	CASSYGDTYKQYF
many	TRBJ1-2	TRBV5-6	-	TGTGCCAGCAGCTTGGTGTGGAGCTATGGCTACACCTTC	CASSLVWSYGYTF
-	TRBJ2-7	TRBV3-1	TRBD1	TGTGCCAGCAGCCACCTCGGACAGGGAAGAGACTACGAGCAGTACTTC	CASSHLGQGRDYEQYF
few	TRBJ2-5	TRBV7-8	TRBD2	TGTGCCAGCAGCTTAATGGTAGCGGGGGTCCAAGAGACCCAGTACTTC	CASSLMVAGVQETQYF
-	TRBJ2-7	TRBV7-9	-	TGTGCCAGCAGTCATCCAGGGATTTCCTACGAGCAGTACTTC	CASSHPGISYEQYF
many	TRBJ1-1	TRBV10-3	-	TGTGCCATCAGCGAGACAGGGAACACTGAAGCTTTCTTT	CAISETGNTEAFF
-	TRBJ2-3	TRBV29-1	TRBD1	TGCAGCGTAGGACAGGGACGAGTCACAGATACGCAGTATTTT	CSVGQGRVTDTQYF
few	TRBJ1-4	TRBV7-2	-	TGTGCCAGCAGCGCGAGAGGGGTTGCAACTAATGAAAAACTGTTTTTT	CASSARGVATNEKLFF
many	TRBJ1-3	TRBV2	TRBD1	TGTGCCAGCAGTGAATTGGACAGGGCTGGAAACACCATATATTTT	CASSELDRAGNTIYF
many	TRBJ1-1	TRBV20-1	TRBD1	TGCAGTGCCTTGACAGGGGCGAACACTGAAGCTTTCTTT	CSALTGANTEAFF
few	TRBJ1-1	TRBV20-1	TRBD1	TGCAGTGCTAGTCGCCCCCCTCTGACAGGGGAAAACACTGAAGCTTTCTTT	CSASRPPLTGENTEAFF
many	TRBJ1-5	TRBV7-9	-	TGTGCCAGCAGCCCTTCCCCAGGGTCGGGGCAGCCCCAGCATTTT	CASSPSPGSGQPQHF
few	TRBJ2-5	TRBV12-3/TRBV12-4	TRBD1	TGTGCCAGCAGCCACCAGAGGGGGCACCAAGAGACCCAGTACTTC	CASSHQRGHQETQYF
many	TRBJ1-2	TRBV6-6	-	TGTGCCAGCAGCCCCCCCGACAGGATCTATGGCTACACCTTC	CASSPPDRIYGYTF
many	TRBJ1-5	TRBV6-5	-	TGTGCCAGCAGTTACAGGTTCGGGCAGGTGGTAGATCAGCCCCAGCATTTT	CASSYRFGQVVDQPQHF
few	TRBJ1-3	TRBV7-9	TRBD1	TGTGCCAGCACCGCAGGGGGTGCTGGAAACACCATATATTTT	CASTAGGAGNTIYF
few	TRBJ1-1	TRBV29-1	-	TGCAGCGGCCAGTTGAACACTGAAGCTTTCTTT	CSGQLNTEAFF